The sequence of this TCR beta chain was determined in a study of blood T cell repertoires in COVID-19. Germline loops: CDR1 SGHDT, CDR2 YYEEEE. The length of the CDR3 is 11 residues. The V and J ends lost 4 bases and 7 bases respectively, with 8 bases between them. Authors' processing steps: The authors estimated nucleated cell counts from reference gene primer amplification. Produced via immunoSEQ multiplex PCR; TCRdb's table is partial and in-frame only. The V and J calls and clone size are taken from that table; D and trimming were inferred from the DNA. This sample has more than 100,000 clones, with under 90% found just once.

The sequence was collected from a human donor in a cohort sampled during active or convalescent COVID-19. The genes are TRBV5-6 and TRBJ1-2; D remains ambiguous. The source material was peripheral blood. The CDR3 loop is CASSQGVGYTF. The DNA for the CDR3 is TGTGCCAGCAGCCAAGGAGTTGGCTACACCTTC.